Below, one TCR beta chain is given with its context. The target antigen is unknown. Findings of the study overall: Tumor-infiltrating Treg TCR alpha and beta sequences overlapped most with tumor naive CD4+ T cells, then blood naive. Tumor memory CD4+ T cell TCR gene usage clustered with blood and lymph node memory CD4+ cells and lymph node naive CD4+ cells.

Per the germline V gene, CDR1 is SGHRS and CDR2 is YFSETQ. V was trimmed by 3 bases and J by 2 bases, leaving 20 bases between them. CDR3 length: 17 amino acids. MiXCR was run by TCRdb on the 5' RACE reads, yielding one entry per CDR3 protein. Of tens of thousands of distinct CDR3 sequences listed, more than 25% were seen once; the top ten hold about 2.2%. This TCR derives from a female donor with breast cancer. This rearrangement joins TRBV5-1 to TRBJ1-2; no firm D call. The material sequenced was naive CD4+ T cells sorted from blood. Subset specified: naive CD4+ T cells, CD4+CD45RA+CD25-. CDR3 loop: CASSYGTPGRINYGYTF. DNA of the CDR3: TGCGCCAGCAGCTATGGCACCCCCGGCCGGATAAACTATGGCTACACCTTC. The full variable domain, completed using reference TRBV5-1 and TRBJ1-2, is KAGVTQTPRYLIKTRGQQVTLSCSPISGHRSVSWYQQTPGQGLQFLFEYFSETQRNKGNFPGRFSGRQFSNSRSEMNVSTLELGDSALYLCASSYGTPGRINYGYTFGSGTRLTVV.